This T cell receptor beta chain was obtained from a study of cytomegalovirus exposure and HLA in healthy donors (dated by TCRdb to 2016 to 2017). Regarding the study in general: An earlier analysis of 587 of the donors reported 276 Gb of sequence data and around 120 million unique TCR beta sequences from roughly 200 million T cells. Roughly 290 gigabases of sequencing data and roughly 80 million unique TCR sequences made up an early release that covered nearly 650 HLA-typed donors. Among the approximately 400 genotyped donors, around 79% belonged to the genetic ancestry cluster associated with self-reported Caucasian donors. The study was designed to test whether signatures of past pathogen exposure could be identified by cataloging public T cell receptors. The study used immunosequencing to profile the T cell repertoires of 600 to 850 subjects and linked those repertoires to cytomegalovirus serostatus. In addition to the first cohort of hundreds of subjects, a separate validation cohort of approximately 120 different subjects was used. High-throughput TCR immunosequencing, statistical association of individual TCRs with disease status, and machine learning were combined to predict cytomegalovirus infection status. To study patterns of TCR occurrence, a later analysis re-analyzed previously published TCR beta repertoires from around 660 donors and added high-resolution HLA genotyping. In the later analysis, no new phenotypic data were used to find candidate immune exposures; instead, reliance was placed on TCR beta sequences and their occurrence across donors. An earlier analysis of 500 to 650 of the donors applied high-throughput TCR beta sequencing to assess whether each TCR beta V gene segment acted as functional or pseudogenic. Alongside the repertoire data, information on donor age, sex, ethnicity and CMV serostatus was compiled. A later genetic analysis used genome-wide SNP genotypes for about 60% of the roughly 700 donors, treating that subset as a discovery cohort. All discovery cohort repertoires had been generated using a single sequencing platform. HLA typing covered class I and class II loci at four-digit resolution. Typing coverage differed by locus: A, B, C, DRB1 and DQB1 were typed in roughly 629-640 donors, DQA1 in 500 to 550, DPA1 in 606, and DPB1 in 472. Roughly five DR-DQ haplotypes were treated as single units for association and clustering because of strong linkage in the cohort. On average, approximately 250,000 unique TCR beta nucleotide sequences were sequenced per donor among several hundred genotyped donors of the cohort, with roughly 18% of those sequences being non-productive.

Libraries were built with the immunoSEQ multiplex PCR assay. For the multiplex PCR, a mixture combining 60 forward primers for TCR Vbeta segments and 13 reverse primers for TCR Jbeta segments was used. The CDR3 region of rearranged TCR beta genes was amplified from genomic DNA with a multiplex PCR assay. The Illumina HiSeq System was used to sequence the amplified TCR beta libraries as 87-base-pair reads. In the paper's pipeline: A later analysis counted about 76 million unique TCR beta chains across the 500 to 850 repertoires, and around 12 million of these chains were shared by at least two donors. Raw reads were error-corrected and collapsed into unique sequences by a nearest-neighbor algorithm in which closely related sequences were merged to remove PCR and sequencing errors. Alignment of CDR3 sequences to IMGT reference sequences was used to assign V, D and J gene segments. For a sequence to be retained, at least a six-nucleotide match to both a V gene segment and a J gene segment was required. A rearrangement counted as productive if the CDR3 had no stop codons and remained in frame with V and J, and every other rearrangement counted as non-productive. CDR3 was defined by IMGT convention, running from the second conserved V-encoded cysteine to the conserved J-encoded phenylalanine. The earlier analysis of some 600 of the donors excluded sequences that lacked an unambiguous match to a single V gene segment. In an earlier analysis of some 590 of the donors, a V segment was called functional when productive rearrangements were above 56.7%, and segregating when the standard deviation between donors exceeded 5%. A statistical classification framework was built to diagnose cytomegalovirus status from the catalog of TCR beta chain sequences. In a later analysis, V and J genes were assigned by comparing TCR nucleotide sequences against IMGT/GENE-DB human TR gene sequences. In a later analysis, CDR3 sequences and most-parsimonious VDJ recombination scenarios were assigned using the TCRdist pipeline. A later analysis defined each TCR beta chain by its CDR3 amino acid sequence plus V-gene family, and excluded reads lacking a unique V-gene family. As a way to deal with suspected cross-contamination and a sequencing artifact, a later analysis dropped roughly 620 nucleotide sequences that were highly shared and had low generation probability. In a later analysis, a clonal expansion index was calculated for each public chain from normalized within-repertoire ranks of inferred template counts. Generation probabilities in a later analysis came from a VDJ recombination model fitted to out-of-frame rearrangements, and those results were checked against IGoR. In a later analysis, TCR-TCR, TCR-HLA and TCR-CMV co-occurrence was scored with hypergeometric tests, and a repertoire-size bias correction was applied to TCR pairs. A later analysis estimated false discovery rates by permuting HLA or CMV assignments 20 times. In a later analysis, co-occurring TCRs were grouped using DBSCAN, with TCRdist sequence similarity added in when clustering inside HLA-allele-positive subsets. Repertoires with fewer than 30,000 or more than 120,000 public chains, plus five repertoires with anomalous nucleotide sharing, were excluded from co-occurrence clustering. TCRdb limited this immuneACCESS table to in-frame rearrangements with V and J called. A share of clones is missing; checked studies link under half to unresolved V genes, and the rest is unexplained. V, J and clone size derive from that table, while D and trimming were established from the DNA sequence. For this sample there are over 200,000 clones; around 89% appear just once. Of the sample, approximately 1% falls within the top ten clones.

Note on this clone: Its binding antigen is unknown. No clone much larger than this one lies a single base away; base qualities are absent.

Summary of the overall study and its limitations: The 87-base-pair reads could not distinguish some IMGT-functional V segments, including TRBV6-2 and TRBV6-3, so those segments were excluded. A cluster of highly shared sequence variants was judged likely to be a technical artifact of the sequencing pipeline. HLA typing was unavailable for some donors at each locus, so association tests used only the typed subset. While some public TCRs were present in many individuals, most TCR sequences turned up only very rarely across donors. The only immune exposure information available for the cohort was CMV serostatus. At a false discovery rate of 0.05, a later analysis linked some 18,000 TCR beta sequences to specific HLA alleles. Presence/absence analyses assumed roughly uniform sequencing depth across donors, an assumption that may not hold. According to a later genetic analysis, donors in an Asian-associated ancestry cluster had fewer N-insertions in productive TCRs than the approximately 710-donor mean. A later analysis found that TCR association rates varied across HLA loci, with DRB1 alleles showing the most associated TCRs and HLA-C alleles the fewest. Because counts were too low, 15 or so rarely observed V segments, including chromosome 9 orphons, were excluded from the earlier analysis of around 590 of the donors. A total of roughly 160 TCR beta chains were listed by the study as associated with cytomegalovirus. In both the original and validation cohorts, the classifier was reported to diagnose cytomegalovirus status with high specificity and sensitivity. Compared with equally common non-associated chains, HLA-associated TCR beta chains in a later analysis were more clonally expanded and had lower generation probabilities. In vitro tests confirmed that a few of the cytomegalovirus-associated TCR beta chains recognize cytomegalovirus antigens. Correlated functional status among segregating V segments might be attributable to linkage disequilibrium, but an unknown experimental factor could not be ruled out. Several of the top co-occurrence clusters appeared to be linked to parvovirus B19, influenza, CMV and Epstein-Barr virus, according to a later analysis. Broadly in line with IMGT annotations, most TCR beta V segments showed up in productive rearrangements about 87% or about 30% of the time in an earlier analysis of 587 of the donors. Most CMV-associated TCR beta chains appeared to be HLA-restricted in a later analysis, and the HLA associations seemed to be driven largely by CMV exposure. An association between a missense DCLRE1C variant and V-gene and J-gene trimming of TCR beta chains was found in a later genetic analysis and replicated in an independent cohort. A further reported finding was that TCR beta sequences accurately predicted the HLA-A and HLA-B alleles for most subjects in the first cohort. This cohort had only TCR beta chains sequenced, and the lack of alpha or paired-chain data limited which features could be detected. It was suggested by the authors that the approach could potentially be generalized to other disease states and immunological phenotypes. Strong co-occurrence of HLA alleles, especially DR and DQ, made assigning TCR associations to individual alleles difficult.

As encoded in the germline V gene, CDR1 is SGHVS while CDR2 is FNYEAQ. V lost 3 bases and J lost 4 bases; the stretch between them is 4 bases long. The CDR3 holds 12 amino acids from the cysteine to the phenylalanine. This entry keeps only the CDR3 DNA: 36 bases, framed from base 1. The cohort consisted of some 730 healthy bone marrow donors. At the time of sampling, all cohort members were nominally healthy, though unrecorded immune exposures were likely present. The donor was CMV seronegative and belonged to the group of roughly 330 seronegative cohort members. A peripheral blood sample was collected from each donor, and TCR beta sequencing was performed on peripheral blood mononuclear cells. The Qiagen DNeasy Blood Extraction Kit was used to extract genomic DNA from the blood cell samples.

The sample was PBMCs. The chain is assembled from TRBV7-6 and TRBJ1-3; no D segment can be confidently identified. This sequence was found in a woman younger than 35 in good health and CMV-seronegative. CDR3 loop: CASSFRGNTIYF. The bases are TGTGCCAGCAGCTTCCGGGGAAACACCATATATTTT.